Below are 32 T cell receptor beta chains sequenced from a single sample in a study of shared clonotypes between healthy human individuals. Profiled with immunoSEQ multiplex PCR; TCRdb holds only in-frame clones, not every one. The sample carries around 1.6 million clones, under 99% recorded once. Sequencing was carried out using naive CD4+ T cells sorted from blood. The subset denotes: CD45RA+ positively selected. The receptor source for this set is a man younger than 40 in good health.

The rearrangement joins TRBV25-1 to TRBJ2-2; a weak D match, TRBD1 (5 bases). Trimming left V 7 bases short and J 7 bases short, with 10 bases between. This CDR3 contains 12 residues. Germline CDR1 is MGHDK and CDR2 is SYGVNS. The chain's CDR3 is CASKGYGGELFF. The CDR3, as DNA: TGTGCCAGCAAGGGGTACGGCGGGGAGCTGTTTTTT.

The rearrangement links TRBV7-2 to TRBJ2-7, with D perhaps TRBD1 or TRBD2 (5 bases each). The germline V gene encodes CDR1 SGHTA and CDR2 FQGNSA. The CDR3 runs to 16 residues. V was clipped by 7 bases and J by 1 base, with 20 bases between them. The CDR3 region is CASTPKSGPPSYEQYF. The CDR3 DNA follows: TGTGCCAGCACCCCGAAATCGGGACCACCATCCTACGAGCAGTACTTC. The full variable domain, rest sourced from reference TRBV7-2 and TRBJ2-7, is GAGVSQSPSNKVTEKGKDVELRCDPISGHTALYWYRQSLGQGLEFLIYFQGNSAPDKSGLPSDRFSAERTGGSVSTLTIQRTQQEDSAVYLCASTPKSGPPSYEQYFGPGTRLTVT.

The genes are TRBV4-3 and TRBJ2-6; D uncertain. Germline CDR1 reads LGHNA; CDR2 reads YSLEER. CDR3 length: 18 amino acids. Trimming pared 0 bases from V and 0 bases from J, leaving 12 bases between. For the CDR3, the DNA is TGCGCCAGCAGCCAAGATCGGAATAGGAACTCTGGGGCCAACGTCCTGACTTTC. Encoded protein: CASSQDRNRNSGANVLTF.

The chain uses TRBV7-6 and TRBJ2-7, with D uncertain. There are 14 residues in the CDR3. V shed 0 bases and J shed 7 bases, with 13 bases lying between them. CDR1 is SGHVS, CDR2 FNYEAQ, per germline. Here the CDR3 reads CASSLATVPEEQYF. The CDR3 DNA is TGTGCCAGCAGCTTAGCGACGGTACCTGAGGAGCAGTACTTC.

This clone was seen only once. The V call is TRBV18, the J call TRBJ2-7, with no clear D. This CDR3 comprises 13 residues. Per the germline V gene, CDR1 is KGHSH and CDR2 is LQKENI. V shed 3 bases and J shed 7 bases, with 13 bases lying between them. CDR3 in amino acids: CASSPSGRREQYF. CDR3 nucleotides: TGTGCCAGCTCACCGTCAGGCAGGAGAGAGCAGTACTTC.

This clone occurred once. This chain uses TRBV10-3 with TRBJ2-7, with 9 nucleotides matching TRBD1. Germline V gene sequence: CDR1 ENHRY, CDR2 SYGVKD. CDR3 length: 14 amino acids. V gave up 6 bases and J gave up 2 bases; unmatched junction bases: 5. The CDR3 bases are TGTGCCATCAGACTCGGGACAGGGACCTACGAGCAGTACTTC. Its translation is CAIRLGTGTYEQYF.

This chain links TRBV11-1 with TRBJ1-3; the D gene is possibly TRBD1 (5 bases). CDR3 length equals 11 residues. V lost 6 bases to trimming and J lost 9 bases, with 9 bases between them. CDR1 and CDR2 from the germline V gene are SGHAT and FQDESV (reference sequence). In nucleotides, the CDR3 is TGTGCCAGCAGTTCGGGGGTCACCATATATTTT. Translation: CASSSGVTIYF. The variable domain in full, with the rest retrieved from reference TRBV11-1 and TRBJ1-3, is EAEVAQSPRYKITEKSQAVAFWCDPISGHATLYWYRQILGQGPELLVQFQDESVVDDSQLPKDRFSAERLKGVDSTLKIQPAELGDSAMYLCASSSGVTIYFGEGSWLTVV.

Comment on this clone: Compared with germline, one end of the junction differs, possibly owing to a read error. The chain uses TRBV18 and TRBJ1-1; 11 positions match TRBD1. Germline CDR1 and CDR2: KGHSH and LQKENI. CDR3 length: 17 residues. Written as DNA, the CDR3 is TGTGCCAGCTCGCCACCGGGACAGGGGGGGAAGAACACTGAAGCTTTCTTT. This encodes CASSPPGQGGKNTEAFF.

The chain carries TRBV11-2 and TRBJ2-7, with 8 bases lining up with TRBD1. The V segment lost 4 bases and the J segment 3 bases; nucleotides outside the gene matches: 8. The CDR3 contains 15 residues. Germline CDR1 and CDR2: SGHAT and FQNNGV. Written as DNA, the CDR3 is TGTGCCAGCAGCTCTAGGACAGGGCGAAGCTACGAGCAGTACTTC. Translated, it gives CASSSRTGRSYEQYF.

The chain has TRBV11-2 and TRBJ2-7; D may be TRBD1 (6 bases). Germline CDR1 reads SGHAT; CDR2 reads FQNNGV. The length of the CDR3 is 15 residues. Between the trimmed V and J ends, which lost 4 bases and 3 bases, there was a span of 16 bases. This chain's CDR3 is CASSSYRGTHYEQYF. The CDR3 coding sequence is TGTGCCAGCAGCTCCTACCGTGGGACACACTACGAGCAGTACTTC.

On this clone itself: At the DNA level, this CDR3 is encoded by other sequences in the same sample as well. This chain uses TRBV7-8 with TRBJ2-2; perhaps D is TRBD1 or TRBD2 (5 bases each). From germline, CDR1 is SGHVS and CDR2 FQNEAQ. V was shortened by 3 bases and J by 6 bases, with 5 bases between the two germline ends. The CDR3 sequence is 12 residues long. This chain's CDR3 is CASSLGAGELFF. Here the CDR3 DNA reads TGTGCCAGCAGCTTGGGGGCCGGGGAGCTGTTTTTT.

The chain couples TRBV18 to TRBJ2-7, with D hard to call. The CDR3 consists of 15 residues. Germline V lookup: CDR1 KGHSH, CDR2 LQKENI. V lost 1 base to trimming and J lost 5 bases, with 15 bases between them. DNA for the CDR3: TGTGCCAGCTCACCACTCGGCAGCCTGGCCCACGAGCAGTACTTC. Its translation is CASSPLGSLAHEQYF.

As to this clone: Distinct nucleotide sequences in the sample also encode this CDR3. V is TRBV15 and J is TRBJ1-5; possibly TRBD1 for D (5 bases). This CDR3 region has 12 residues. V was cut by 1 base and J by 7 bases, with 5 bases left in between. CDR1 LNHNV and CDR2 YYDKDF come from the germline V gene (reference sequence). The CDR3 DNA reads as TGTGCCACCAGCAGAGGGGACCAGCCCCAGCATTTT. This translates into CATSRGDQPQHF.

This rearrangement joins TRBV5-1 to TRBJ1-1; D is unresolved. CDR1 is SGHRS and CDR2 is YFSETQ in the germline V gene. V shed 4 bases and J shed 0 bases, with 13 bases lying between them. This CDR3 spans 15 amino acids. The CDR3 DNA sequence: TGCGCCAGCAGCCCGCCAAGCCTTATGAACACTGAAGCTTTCTTT. Translating gives CASSPPSLMNTEAFF.

The V and J genes are TRBV6-5 and TRBJ2-4; tentatively, D is TRBD1 (5 bases). Germline values: CDR1 MNHEY, CDR2 SVGAGI. This CDR3 comprises 15 residues. Trimming removed 2 bases at V and 7 bases at J, with 15 bases between. This chain's CDR3 is CASSYGRVLSNIQYF. The CDR3, as DNA: TGTGCCAGCAGTTACGGCAGGGTACTGTCGAACATTCAGTACTTC.

This chain uses TRBV11-2 with TRBJ2-7; 11 bases are shared with TRBD2. CDR3 length: 16 amino acids. Germline loops: CDR1 SGHAT, CDR2 FQNNGV. The ends lost 3 bases at V and 1 base at J; junction bases unmatched: 5. The CDR3 nucleotides read TGTGCCAGCAGCTTGTTAGCGGGAGGGCCTTCCTACGAGCAGTACTTC. Translating gives CASSLLAGGPSYEQYF. The variable domain in full, completed from reference TRBV11-2 and TRBJ2-7, reads EAGVAQSPRYKIIEKRQSVAFWCNPISGHATLYWYQQILGQGPKLLIQFQNNGVVDDSQLPKDRFSAERLKGVDSTLKIQPAKLEDSAVYLCASSLLAGGPSYEQYFGPGTRLTVT.

V and J are TRBV5-8 and TRBJ2-7; D call uncertain. This CDR3 region has 12 residues. Germline-derived CDR1 and CDR2 are SGHTS and YDEGEE. V lost 0 bases and J lost 2, with 3 bases in between. The CDR3 DNA follows: TGTGCCAGCAGCTTGGTTCCCTACGAGCAGTACTTC. Its protein product is CASSLVPYEQYF.

The chain carries TRBV11-2 and TRBJ2-2, with 7 positions matching TRBD2. V lost 4 bases and J lost 0; bases outside the gene matches: 5. The CDR3 sequence is 16 residues long. CDR1 SGHAT and CDR2 FQNNGV come from the germline V gene. The DNA for the CDR3 is TGTGCCAGCAGCTCCCGTGGGAGGGCGAACACCGGGGAGCTGTTTTTT. The encoded protein is CASSSRGRANTGELFF.

The chain joins TRBV2 to TRBJ1-2, with D perhaps matching TRBD1 (6 bases). Trimming left V 0 bases short and J 8 bases short, with 13 bases between. CDR3 length: 14 amino acids. Germline V gives CDR1 SNHLY, CDR2 FYNNEI. CDR3 protein: CASSEARGATGYTF. The CDR3 DNA follows: TGTGCCAGCAGTGAAGCGCGGGGGGCTACGGGCTACACCTTC.

V gene TRBV4-1 combines with J gene TRBJ1-3; D call uncertain. This CDR3 contains 17 residues. The ends were cut back, 0 bases at V and 0 bases at J, with 12 bases in the middle. Germline V lookup: CDR1 MGHRA, CDR2 YSYEKL. Here the CDR3 reads CASSQEGRAGSGNTIYF. CDR3 in DNA: TGCGCCAGCAGCCAAGAAGGGAGGGCCGGCTCTGGAAACACCATATATTTT.

The V call is TRBV7-8, the J call TRBJ2-2; D is perhaps TRBD1 (5 bases). The CDR3 totals 12 residues. V lost 6 bases and J 9 bases, leaving 11 bases between the germline ends. The germline CDR1 and CDR2 sequences are SGHVS and FQNEAQ. CDR3 residues: CASRLDSWELFF. In DNA form, the CDR3 reads TGTGCCAGCAGGCTAGACAGTTGGGAGCTGTTTTTT. The full variable domain, in which reference TRBV7-8 and TRBJ2-2 provide the parts outside the CDR3, is GAGVSQSPRYKVAKRGQDVALRCDPISGHVSLFWYQQALGQGPEFLTYFQNEAQLDKSGLPSDRFFAERPEGSVSTLKIQRTQQEDSAVYLCASRLDSWELFFGEGSRLTVL.

Turning to this clone: This sample includes further DNA sequences coding for the same CDR3. The chain carries TRBV5-1 and TRBJ2-7, with D unresolved. Germline loops: CDR1 SGHRS, CDR2 YFSETQ. The CDR3 is made up of 14 amino acids. Trimming shortened V by 0 bases and J by 2 bases, and 9 bases separated the two germline ends. This CDR3 is CASSLEGRAYEQYF. CDR3 DNA: TGCGCCAGCAGCTTGGAAGGACGGGCCTACGAGCAGTACTTC.

V is TRBV9 and J is TRBJ1-2, with D possibly TRBD1 on 5 matching bases. In germline, CDR1 is SGDLS, CDR2 YYNGEE. With 0 bases removed from V and 3 bases from J, the gap between germline ends came to 18 bases. This CDR3 spans 17 amino acids. CDR3 residues: CASSVGLGDGGYYGYTF. For the CDR3, the DNA is TGTGCCAGCAGCGTAGGACTGGGTGACGGGGGGTACTATGGCTACACCTTC.

V gene TRBV7-2 combines with J gene TRBJ1-1, with D unresolved. In germline, CDR1 is SGHTA, CDR2 FQGNSA. V lost 4 bases to trimming and J lost 1 base, with 10 bases between them. CDR3 length: 14 residues. CDR3 residues: CASSYGSGNTEAFF. CDR3 nucleotide sequence: TGTGCCAGCAGCTATGGATCCGGGAACACTGAAGCTTTCTTT.

The DNA of the CDR3 is TGTGCCAGCAGCCTAATGAGCGGGAGGGCTTCGGCCGGGGAGCTGTTTTTT. Its protein is CASSLMSGRASAGELFF. The chain is built from TRBV5-4 and TRBJ2-2; 10 nucleotides align to TRBD2. Germline V CDR1 and CDR2: SGHNT, YYREEE (reference sequence). V shed 4 bases and J 6 bases; nucleotides not matched to a gene: 12. This CDR3 has 17 amino acids.

Note on this clone: Other DNA sequences in this sample translate to the same CDR3. The rearrangement uses TRBV19 and TRBJ2-7; D possibly corresponds to TRBD2 (5 bases). CDR1 and CDR2 from the germline V gene are LNHDA and SQIVND (reference sequence). V was trimmed by 5 bases and J by 0 bases, leaving 5 bases between them. This CDR3 has 12 residues. The CDR3, as DNA: TGTGCCAGTAGTCGGGACTCCTACGAGCAGTACTTC. It yields the protein CASSRDSYEQYF.

As concerns this clone: The same CDR3 arises from other DNA sequences in this sample as well. The CDR3 region is CASSPLEDTEAFF. The CDR3 nucleotides are TGTGCCAGCTCACCACTTGAGGACACTGAAGCTTTCTTT. The chain recombines TRBV18 with TRBJ1-1; D call uncertain. Trimming left V 1 base short and J 3 bases short, with 6 bases between. The CDR3 extends over 13 amino acids. The germline CDR1 and CDR2 sequences are KGHSH and LQKENI.

Concerning this clone itself: The same CDR3 is also encoded by other DNA sequences in this sample. This chain uses TRBV5-4 with TRBJ2-3; 13 nucleotides match TRBD2. J lost 3 bases, V lost 4 bases, and 5 bases had no gene match. CDR3 length: 16 amino acids. Germline CDR1 reads SGHNT; CDR2 reads YYREEE (reference sequence). The CDR3 nucleotides are TGTGCCAGCAGCAGAAGGACTAGCGGGAGTACAGATACGCAGTATTTT. Protein sequence: CASSRRTSGSTDTQYF.

This sequence joins TRBV10-3 and TRBJ1-1; TRBD1 agrees at 8 bases. The V gene's germline CDR1 is ENHRY and CDR2 SYGVKD. The junction had 8 bases not matched to a gene; V was cut back by 0 bases and J by 5 bases. The CDR3 loop spans 16 amino acids. In DNA form, the CDR3 reads TGTGCCATCAGTGAGTCTCGACAGGGGAGTGGAACTGAAGCTTTCTTT. This translates into CAISESRQGSGTEAFF.

V is TRBV14 and J is TRBJ1-2, with a tentative D call TRBD1 (6 bases). The V end lost 2 bases, the J end lost 5 bases, and 9 bases lay between the germline ends. CDR1 is SGHDN, CDR2 FVKESK, per germline. The CDR3 sequence is 13 residues long. CDR3 sequence: CASSQHTGYGYTF. DNA of the CDR3: TGTGCCAGCAGCCAACATACAGGGTATGGCTACACCTTC.

The chain carries TRBV11-2 and TRBJ2-1, with D perhaps TRBD2 (6 bases). Germline CDR1 SGHAT, CDR2 FQNNGV. There are 15 residues in the CDR3. Trimming removed 5 bases from V and 0 bases from J, with 11 bases in between. CDR3 sequence: CASSLDYPSYNEQFF. CDR3 coding DNA: TGTGCCAGCAGCCTGGACTACCCCTCCTACAATGAGCAGTTCTTC.

This sequence joins TRBV7-2 and TRBJ2-3, with D unresolved. The CDR3 sequence is 14 residues long. V lost 2 bases and J 1 base, leaving 7 bases between the germline ends. The V gene's germline CDR1 is SGHTA and CDR2 FQGNSA. The CDR3, as DNA: TGTGCCAGCAGCTTAATCCAGGGCACAGATACGCAGTATTTT. Protein sequence: CASSLIQGTDTQYF.